This entry is about one T cell receptor beta chain. This record belongs to a study of T cell responses to AZD1222 COVID-19 vaccine. CDR3 length: 17 residues. The V and J ends lost 7 bases and 0 bases, in that order; junction bases with no gene match: 7. CDR1 is SGHTA and CDR2 is FQGNSA in the germline V gene. The protocol was immunoSEQ multiplex PCR, while the TCRdb copy is restricted to in-frame clones and leaves out a portion. The data contain 95,000 to 110,000 clones, around 90% of them singletons. The clonotype originates from an adult in good health. Sample: peripheral blood, taken on day 0 of AZD1222 vaccination. The chain recombines TRBV7-2 with TRBJ2-1; TRBD2 matches at 12 bases. The CDR3: CASTLGLAGPSYNEQFF. The CDR3 DNA reads TGTGCCAGCACCCTTGGACTAGCGGGACCCTCCTACAATGAGCAGTTCTTC.